This TCR beta chain is drawn from a study of T-cell reconstitution after alpha-beta-depleted transplantation in children. Preparing the TCRbeta library involved the use of unique molecular identifiers. Each CDR3 protein gets one entry after TCRdb re-called the PCR reads with MiXCR. The table has about 400,000 distinct CDR3 sequences, around 21% seen once. This clonotype has a handful of counts. The CDR3 runs to 16 residues. CDR1 and CDR2 from the germline V gene are MNHEY and SVGEGT. Between the trimmed V and J ends, which lost 6 bases and 1 base, there was a span of 13 bases. Sequences were derived from PBMCs from the stem cell graft donor, sampled from the stem cell graft. The TCR comes from a human donor who donated a stem cell graft to a child with acute myeloid leukemia. The chain couples TRBV6-2 or TRBV6-3 to TRBJ2-6; D might be TRBD2 (5 bases). CDR3 amino acids: CASSGETSSGANVLTF. CDR3 DNA: TGTGCCAGCAGCGGGGAGACGTCATCTGGGGCCAACGTCCTGACTTTC.